What follows are 3 T cell receptor beta chains derived from one specimen sequenced in a study of blood T cells in healthy people across ages. Combining a sample-barcoded 5' primer with a J-beta primer mix, a second PCR ran for roughly 6 to 11 cycles. TCRdb called the 5' RACE reads again in MiXCR, with one record for every CDR3 protein. Of about 830,000 distinct CDR3 sequences listed, approximately 65% were seen once; the top ten hold about 27%. The sequencing input was blood. These TCRs come from a young man in good health.

The V call is TRBV15, the J call TRBJ2-2; 8 nucleotides align to TRBD1. The V segment lost 0 bases and the J segment 6 bases; nucleotides outside the gene matches: 3. Germline CDR1 reads LNHNV; CDR2 reads YYDKDF (reference sequence). CDR3 length: 15 amino acids. This chain's CDR3 is CATSRDRTGSGELFF. CDR3 coding DNA: TGTGCCACCAGCAGAGATCGGACAGGGTCCGGGGAGCTGTTTTTT.

V gene TRBV2 combines with J gene TRBJ2-1, with 10 bases that match TRBD1. Looked up from germline, CDR1 is SNHLY and CDR2 is FYNNEI. With V trimmed by 7 bases and J by 9 bases, 9 bases remained unmatched. The CDR3 has 14 amino acids. The DNA of the CDR3 is TGTGCCAGCACCCGACAGGGGGCGAATCCTGAGCAGTTCTTC. This sequence encodes CASTRQGANPEQFF.

The gene calls are TRBV2 and TRBJ1-6, with TRBD1 identical over 8 bases. V was pared by 7 bases and J by 8 bases, with 4 bases of the junction left unmatched. Germline lookup yields CDR1 SNHLY and CDR2 FYNNEI. The CDR3 is made up of 13 amino acids. This CDR3 reads CASTAGGHSPLHF. Here the CDR3 DNA reads TGTGCCAGCACCGCAGGGGGCCATTCACCCCTCCACTTT.